The sequence of this TCR beta chain was determined in a study of CXCR3-negative and CXCR3-positive naive CD8 T cells. UMI labels and 5' RACE were used to prepare the TRB cDNA libraries. TCRdb reprocessed the 5' RACE reads and keeps a single row for each CDR3 protein, giving no DNA. The record lists about 48,000 distinct CDR3 sequences, of which the ten most abundant hold approximately 15%. The CDR3 has 12 residues. Germline CDR1 is LGHNA and CDR2 is YNFKEQ. Each CD8+ T cell subset was sorted in triplicate, a few hundred thousand cells each. The specimen was memory CD8+ T cells from blood. This TCR derives from a human donor in good health. Some clones in this sample may be carry-over from other donors' samples. The V call is TRBV4-2, the J call TRBJ1-1. The chain's CDR3 is CASSQLNTEAFF.